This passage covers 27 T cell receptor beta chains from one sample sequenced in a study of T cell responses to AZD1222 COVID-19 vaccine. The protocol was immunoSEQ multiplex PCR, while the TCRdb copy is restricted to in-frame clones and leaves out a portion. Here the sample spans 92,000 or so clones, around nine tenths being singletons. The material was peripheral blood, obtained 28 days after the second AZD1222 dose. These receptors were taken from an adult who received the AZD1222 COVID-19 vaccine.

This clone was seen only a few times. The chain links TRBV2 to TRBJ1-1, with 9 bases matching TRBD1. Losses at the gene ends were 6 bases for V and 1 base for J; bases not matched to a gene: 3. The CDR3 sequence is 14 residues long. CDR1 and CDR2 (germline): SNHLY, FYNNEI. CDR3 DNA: TGTGCCAGCAGGGAGACAGGGGGGAACACTGAAGCTTTCTTT. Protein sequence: CASRETGGNTEAFF.

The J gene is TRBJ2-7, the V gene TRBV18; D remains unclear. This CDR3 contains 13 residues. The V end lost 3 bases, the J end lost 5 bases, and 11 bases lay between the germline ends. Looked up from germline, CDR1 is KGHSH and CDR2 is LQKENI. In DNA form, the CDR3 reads TGTGCCAGCTCACCCAAAAGAGAGGACGAGCAGTACTTC. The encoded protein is CASSPKREDEQYF. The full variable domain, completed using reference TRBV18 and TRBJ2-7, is NAGVMQNPRHLVRRRGQEARLRCSPMKGHSHVYWYRQLPEEGLKFMVYLQKENIIDESGMPKERFSAEFPKEGPSILRIQQVVRGDSAAYFCASSPKREDEQYFGPGTRLTVT.

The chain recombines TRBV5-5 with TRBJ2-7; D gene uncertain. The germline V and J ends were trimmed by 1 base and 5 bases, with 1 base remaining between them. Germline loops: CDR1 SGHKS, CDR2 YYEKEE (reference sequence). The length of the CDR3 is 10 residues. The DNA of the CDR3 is TGTGCCAGCAGCTTGAACGAGCAGTACTTC. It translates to CASSLNEQYF. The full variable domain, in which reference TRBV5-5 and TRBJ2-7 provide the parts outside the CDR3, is DAGVTQSPTHLIKTRGQQVTLRCSPISGHKSVSWYQQVLGQGPQFIFQYYEKEERGRGNFPDRFSARQFPNYSSELNVNALLLGDSALYLCASSLNEQYFGPGTRLTVT.

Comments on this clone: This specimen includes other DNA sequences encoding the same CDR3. The CDR3 spells CASSIGTGSEAFF. The DNA for the CDR3 is TGTGCCAGTAGTATAGGGACAGGGTCTGAAGCTTTCTTT. The chain combines TRBV19 with TRBJ1-1; 8 bases line up with TRBD1. V lost 1 base to trimming and J lost 6 bases; unmatched junction nucleotides: 1. The CDR3 spans 13 residues. CDR1 is LNHDA and CDR2 is SQIVND in the germline V gene (reference sequence).

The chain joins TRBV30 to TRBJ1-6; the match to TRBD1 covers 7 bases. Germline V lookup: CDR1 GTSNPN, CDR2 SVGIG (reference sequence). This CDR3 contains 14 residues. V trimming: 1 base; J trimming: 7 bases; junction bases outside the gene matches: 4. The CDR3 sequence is CAWSEGAGNSPLHF. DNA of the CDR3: TGTGCCTGGAGTGAGGGGGCTGGCAATTCACCCCTCCACTTT.

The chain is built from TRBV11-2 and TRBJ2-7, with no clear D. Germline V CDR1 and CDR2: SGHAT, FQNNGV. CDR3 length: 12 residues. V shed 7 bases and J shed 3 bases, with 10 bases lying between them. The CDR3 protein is CASTLTDYEQYF. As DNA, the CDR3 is TGTGCCAGCACATTAACCGACTACGAGCAGTACTTC. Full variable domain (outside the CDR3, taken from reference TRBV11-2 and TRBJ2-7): EAGVAQSPRYKIIEKRQSVAFWCNPISGHATLYWYQQILGQGPKLLIQFQNNGVVDDSQLPKDRFSAERLKGVDSTLKIQPAKLEDSAVYLCASTLTDYEQYFGPGTRLTVT.

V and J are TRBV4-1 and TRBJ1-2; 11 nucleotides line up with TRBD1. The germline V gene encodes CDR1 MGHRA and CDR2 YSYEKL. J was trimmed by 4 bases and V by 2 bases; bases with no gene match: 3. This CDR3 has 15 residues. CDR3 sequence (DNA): TGCGCCAGCAGCCAAACGGGACAGGGGGGCTATGGCTACACCTTC. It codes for CASSQTGQGGYGYTF.

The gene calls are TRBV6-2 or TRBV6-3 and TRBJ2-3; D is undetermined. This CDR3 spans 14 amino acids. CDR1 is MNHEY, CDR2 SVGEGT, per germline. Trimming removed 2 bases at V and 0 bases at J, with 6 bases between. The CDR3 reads CASSYISSTDTQYF. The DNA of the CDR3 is TGTGCCAGCAGTTACATCTCTAGCACAGATACGCAGTATTTT.

The CDR3 DNA is TGTGCCTGGAGTGGCGGGACCCCAGAGCCTGGCTACACCTTC. This translates into CAWSGGTPEPGYTF. The gene calls are TRBV30 and TRBJ1-2; the D gene is possibly TRBD1 (5 bases). The V gene lost 1 base and the J gene lost 7 bases, with 16 bases spanning the gap. Germline V CDR1 and CDR2: GTSNPN, SVGIG (reference sequence). The CDR3 is 14 residues long.

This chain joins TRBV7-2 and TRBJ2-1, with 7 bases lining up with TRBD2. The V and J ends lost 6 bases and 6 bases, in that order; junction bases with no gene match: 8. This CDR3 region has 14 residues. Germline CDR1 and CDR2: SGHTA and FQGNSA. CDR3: CASREGTIRNEQFF. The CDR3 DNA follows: TGTGCCAGCAGAGAAGGGACTATACGCAATGAGCAGTTCTTC.

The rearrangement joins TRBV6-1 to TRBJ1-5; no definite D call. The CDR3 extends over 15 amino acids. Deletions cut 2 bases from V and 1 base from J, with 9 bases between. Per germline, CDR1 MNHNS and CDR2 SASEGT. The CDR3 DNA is TGTGCCAGCAGTGAAACATTGGGAAGCAATCAGCCCCAGCATTTT. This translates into CASSETLGSNQPQHF.

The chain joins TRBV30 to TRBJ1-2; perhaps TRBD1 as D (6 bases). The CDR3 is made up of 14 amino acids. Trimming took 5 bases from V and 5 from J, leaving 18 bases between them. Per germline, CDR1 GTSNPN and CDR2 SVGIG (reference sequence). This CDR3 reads CAWGQRGGRYGYTF. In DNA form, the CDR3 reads TGTGCCTGGGGTCAAAGGGGGGGACGGTATGGCTACACCTTC. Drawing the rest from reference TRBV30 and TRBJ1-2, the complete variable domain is SQTIHQWPATLVQPVGSPLSLECTVEGTSNPNLYWYRQAAGRGLQLLFYSVGIGQISSEVPQNLSASRPQDRQFILSSKKLLLSDSGFYLCAWGQRGGRYGYTFGSGTRLTVV.

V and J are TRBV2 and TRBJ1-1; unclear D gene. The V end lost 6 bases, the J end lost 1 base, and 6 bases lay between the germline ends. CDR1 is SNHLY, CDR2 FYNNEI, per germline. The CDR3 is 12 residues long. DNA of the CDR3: TGTGCCAGCAGCAGCCAGAACACTGAAGCTTTCTTT. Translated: CASSSQNTEAFF.

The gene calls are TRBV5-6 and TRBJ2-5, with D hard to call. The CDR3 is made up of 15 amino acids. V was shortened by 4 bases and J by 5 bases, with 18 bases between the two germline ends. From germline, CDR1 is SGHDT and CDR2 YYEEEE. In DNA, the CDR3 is TGTGCCAGCAGCACAAACTCACCGGGCCGGGAGACCCAGTACTTC. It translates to CASSTNSPGRETQYF. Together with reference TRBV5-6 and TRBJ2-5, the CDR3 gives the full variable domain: DAGVTQSPTHLIKTRGQQVTLRCSPKSGHDTVSWYQQALGQGPQFIFQYYEEEERQRGNFPDRFSGHQFPNYSSELNVNALLLGDSALYLCASSTNSPGRETQYFGPGTRLLVL.

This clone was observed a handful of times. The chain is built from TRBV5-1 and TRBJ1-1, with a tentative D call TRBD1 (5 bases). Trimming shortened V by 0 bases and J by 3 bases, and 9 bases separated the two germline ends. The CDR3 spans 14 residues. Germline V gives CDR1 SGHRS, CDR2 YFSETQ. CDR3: CASSLAGGYTEAFF. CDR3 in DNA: TGCGCCAGCAGCTTGGCTGGGGGTTACACTGAAGCTTTCTTT.

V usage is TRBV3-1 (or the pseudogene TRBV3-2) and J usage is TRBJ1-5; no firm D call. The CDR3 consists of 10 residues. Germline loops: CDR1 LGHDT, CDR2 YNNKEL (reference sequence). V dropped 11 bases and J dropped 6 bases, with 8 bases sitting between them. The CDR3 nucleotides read TGTGCCCCCAATGGTCAGCCCCAGCATTTT. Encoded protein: CAPNGQPQHF.

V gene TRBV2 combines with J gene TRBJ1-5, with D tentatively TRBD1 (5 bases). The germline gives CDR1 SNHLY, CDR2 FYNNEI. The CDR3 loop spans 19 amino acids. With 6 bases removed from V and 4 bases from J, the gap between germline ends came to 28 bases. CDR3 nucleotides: TGTGCCAGCAGCCCACAAGGACGCCTCTGGGGGAGTATGAATCAGCCCCAGCATTTT. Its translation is CASSPQGRLWGSMNQPQHF.

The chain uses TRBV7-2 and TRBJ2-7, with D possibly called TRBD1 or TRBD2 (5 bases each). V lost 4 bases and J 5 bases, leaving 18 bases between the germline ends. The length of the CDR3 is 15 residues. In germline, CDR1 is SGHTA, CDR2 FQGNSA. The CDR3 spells CASSSTPGPGHEQYF. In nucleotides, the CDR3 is TGTGCCAGCAGCTCCACCCCGGGACCAGGCCACGAGCAGTACTTC.

DNA of the CDR3: TGTGCCACCAGTCGGACTGCGAACACCGGGGAGCTGTTTTTT. Its translation: CATSRTANTGELFF. This rearrangement joins TRBV24-1 to TRBJ2-2; D might be TRBD2 (5 bases). Germline loops: CDR1 KGHDR, CDR2 SFDVKD. V lost 6 bases, J lost 0 bases, and 7 bases lay in between. This CDR3 has 14 amino acids.

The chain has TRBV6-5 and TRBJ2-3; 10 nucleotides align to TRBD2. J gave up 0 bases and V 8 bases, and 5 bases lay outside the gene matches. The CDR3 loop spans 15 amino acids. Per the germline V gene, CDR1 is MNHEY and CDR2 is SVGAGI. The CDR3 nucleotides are TGTGCCAGCGGCACTAGCGGGGATAGCACAGATACGCAGTATTTT. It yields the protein CASGTSGDSTDTQYF.

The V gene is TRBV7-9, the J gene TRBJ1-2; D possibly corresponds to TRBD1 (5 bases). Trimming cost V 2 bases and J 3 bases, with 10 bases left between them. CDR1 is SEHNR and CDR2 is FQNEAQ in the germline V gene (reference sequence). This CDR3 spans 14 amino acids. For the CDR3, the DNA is TGTGCCAGCAGCTTACTGGGCAGGGACTATGGCTACACCTTC. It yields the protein CASSLLGRDYGYTF.

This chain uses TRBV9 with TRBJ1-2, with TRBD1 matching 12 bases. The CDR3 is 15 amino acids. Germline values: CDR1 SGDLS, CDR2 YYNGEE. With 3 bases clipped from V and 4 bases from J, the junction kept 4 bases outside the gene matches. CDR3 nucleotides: TGTGCCAGCAGCGCCGAGGGACAGGGGGCCTATGGCTACACCTTC. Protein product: CASSAEGQGAYGYTF.

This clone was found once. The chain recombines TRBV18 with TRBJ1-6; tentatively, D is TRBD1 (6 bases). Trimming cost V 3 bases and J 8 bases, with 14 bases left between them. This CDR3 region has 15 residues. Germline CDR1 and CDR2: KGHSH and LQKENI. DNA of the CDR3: TGTGCCAGCTCACCCACGCACAGGGAGGATTCACCCCTCCACTTT. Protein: CASSPTHREDSPLHF.

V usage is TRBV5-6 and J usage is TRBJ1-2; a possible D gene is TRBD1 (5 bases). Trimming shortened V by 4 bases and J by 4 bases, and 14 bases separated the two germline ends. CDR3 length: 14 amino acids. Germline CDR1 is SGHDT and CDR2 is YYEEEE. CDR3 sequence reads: CASSPGPLSYGYTF. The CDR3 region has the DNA TGTGCCAGCAGCCCGGGACCGCTTAGCTATGGCTACACCTTC.

The CDR3 DNA is TGTGCCACCAGCAGAGCGCCTAGCGGGGGGTACTACACCGGGGAGCTGTTTTTT. As protein: CATSRAPSGGYYTGELFF. V and J are TRBV15 and TRBJ2-2, with 11 nucleotides matching TRBD2. Germline V CDR1 and CDR2: LNHNV, YYDKDF (reference sequence). There are 18 residues in the CDR3. With V trimmed by 1 base and J by 3 bases, 7 bases remained unmatched. The full variable domain, rest sourced from reference TRBV15 and TRBJ2-2, is DAMVIQNPRYQVTQFGKPVTLSCSQTLNHNVMYWYQQKSSQAPKLLFHYYDKDFNNEADTPDNFQSRRPNTSFCFLDIRSPGLGDTAMYLCATSRAPSGGYYTGELFFGEGSRLTVL.

CDR3 region: CASSLAQGANSPLHF. CDR3 sequence (DNA): TGCGCCAGCAGCCTCGCACAGGGAGCTAATTCACCCCTCCACTTT. The chain carries TRBV4-3 and TRBJ1-6; possibly TRBD1 for D (6 bases). V was cut by 4 bases and J by 6 bases, with 13 bases left in between. The CDR3 runs to 15 residues. The germline V gene has CDR1 LGHNA and CDR2 YSLEER.

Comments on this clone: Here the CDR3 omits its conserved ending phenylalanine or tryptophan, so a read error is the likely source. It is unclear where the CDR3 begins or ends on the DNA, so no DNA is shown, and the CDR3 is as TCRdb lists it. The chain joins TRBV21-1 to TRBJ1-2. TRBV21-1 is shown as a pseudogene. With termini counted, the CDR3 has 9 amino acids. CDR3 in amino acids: CASSYGKGG.